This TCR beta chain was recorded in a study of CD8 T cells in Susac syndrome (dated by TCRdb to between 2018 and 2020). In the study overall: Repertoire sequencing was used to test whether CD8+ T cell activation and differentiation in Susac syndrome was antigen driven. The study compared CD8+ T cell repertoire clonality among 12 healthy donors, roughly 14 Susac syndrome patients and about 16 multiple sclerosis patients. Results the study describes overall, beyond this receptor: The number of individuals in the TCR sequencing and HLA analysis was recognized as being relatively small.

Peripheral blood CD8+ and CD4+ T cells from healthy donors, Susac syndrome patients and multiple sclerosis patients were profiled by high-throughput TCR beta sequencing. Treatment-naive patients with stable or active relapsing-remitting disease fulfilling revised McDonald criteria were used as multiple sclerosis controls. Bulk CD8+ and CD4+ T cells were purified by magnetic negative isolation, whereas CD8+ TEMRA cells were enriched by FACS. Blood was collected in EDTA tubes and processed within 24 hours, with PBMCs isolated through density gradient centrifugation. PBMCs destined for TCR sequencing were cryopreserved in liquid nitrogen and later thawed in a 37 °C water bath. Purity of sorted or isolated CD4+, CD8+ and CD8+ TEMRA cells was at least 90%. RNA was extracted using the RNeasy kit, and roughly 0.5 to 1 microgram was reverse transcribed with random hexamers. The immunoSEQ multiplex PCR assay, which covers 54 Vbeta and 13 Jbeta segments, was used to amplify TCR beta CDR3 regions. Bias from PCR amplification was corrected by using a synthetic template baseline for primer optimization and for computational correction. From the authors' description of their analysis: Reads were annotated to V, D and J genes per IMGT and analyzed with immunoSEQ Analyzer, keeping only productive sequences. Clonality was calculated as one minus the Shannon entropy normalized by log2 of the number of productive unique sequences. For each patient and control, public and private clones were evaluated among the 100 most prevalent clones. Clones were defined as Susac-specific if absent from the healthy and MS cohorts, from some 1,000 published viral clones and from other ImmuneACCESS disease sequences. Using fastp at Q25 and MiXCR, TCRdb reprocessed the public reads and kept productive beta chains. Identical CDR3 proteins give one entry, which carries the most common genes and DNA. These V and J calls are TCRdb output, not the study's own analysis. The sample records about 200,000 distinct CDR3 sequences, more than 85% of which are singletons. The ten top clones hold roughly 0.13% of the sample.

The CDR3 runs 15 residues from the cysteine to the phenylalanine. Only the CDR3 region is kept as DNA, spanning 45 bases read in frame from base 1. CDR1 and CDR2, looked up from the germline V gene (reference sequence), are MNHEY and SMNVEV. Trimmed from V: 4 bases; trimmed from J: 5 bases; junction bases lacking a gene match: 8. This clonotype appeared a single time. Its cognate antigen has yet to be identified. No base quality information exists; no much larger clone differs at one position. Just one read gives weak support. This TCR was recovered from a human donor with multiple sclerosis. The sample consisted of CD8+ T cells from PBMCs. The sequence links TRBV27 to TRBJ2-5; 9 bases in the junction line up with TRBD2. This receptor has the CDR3 CASSSGLAEEETQYF. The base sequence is TGTGCCAGCAGTTCGGGACTAGCAGAGGAGGAGACCCAGTACTTC.